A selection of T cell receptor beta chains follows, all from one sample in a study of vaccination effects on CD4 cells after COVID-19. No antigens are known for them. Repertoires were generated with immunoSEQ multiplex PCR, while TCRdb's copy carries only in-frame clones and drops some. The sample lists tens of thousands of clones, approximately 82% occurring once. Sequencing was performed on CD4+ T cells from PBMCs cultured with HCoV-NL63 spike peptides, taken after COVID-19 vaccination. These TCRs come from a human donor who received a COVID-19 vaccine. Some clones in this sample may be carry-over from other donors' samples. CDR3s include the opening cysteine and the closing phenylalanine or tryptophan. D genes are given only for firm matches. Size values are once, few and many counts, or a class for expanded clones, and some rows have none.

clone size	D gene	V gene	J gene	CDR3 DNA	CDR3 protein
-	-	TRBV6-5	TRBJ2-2	TGTGCCAGCAGTTACGACAGGTCGAACACCGGGGAGCTGTTTTTT	CASSYDRSNTGELFF
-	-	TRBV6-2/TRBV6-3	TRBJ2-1	TGTGCCAGCAGCCAATACAATGAGCAGTTCTTC	CASSQYNEQFF
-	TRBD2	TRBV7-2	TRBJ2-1	TGTGCCAGCAGCCATTGGGGTGGGCGGGGGTTAAATGAGCAGTTCTTC	CASSHWGGRGLNEQFF
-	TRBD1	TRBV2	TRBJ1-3	TGTGCCAGCAGTGAAGCTGGGACAGGGTCCGGCACCATATATTTT	CASSEAGTGSGTIYF
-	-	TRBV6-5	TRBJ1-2	TGTGCCAGCACTATTACAGGGACCTATGGCTACACCTTC	CASTITGTYGYTF
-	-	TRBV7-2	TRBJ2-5	TGTGCCAGCAGCCTCCCCGGGACCCAGTACTTC	CASSLPGTQYF
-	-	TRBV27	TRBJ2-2	TGTGCCAGCAGTGCCTGGACAGTGAACACCGGGGAGCTGTTTTTT	CASSAWTVNTGELFF
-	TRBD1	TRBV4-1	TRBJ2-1	TGCGCCAGCAGCCAAGGGGACAGAGTGGAGAATGAGCAGTTCTTC	CASSQGDRVENEQFF
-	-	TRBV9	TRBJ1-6	TGTGCCAGCAGCGCAAACCCTTATAATTCACCCCTCCACTTT	CASSANPYNSPLHF
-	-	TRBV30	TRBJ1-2	TGTGCCTGGAGTCGGTCCCCCACTACCTGGGGAAACTATGGCTACACCTTC	CAWSRSPTTWGNYGYTF
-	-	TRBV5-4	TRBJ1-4	TGTGCCAGCAGCTTGGATGGGACGTCGTATGAAAAACTGTTTTTT	CASSLDGTSYEKLFF
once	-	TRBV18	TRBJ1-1	TGTGCCAGCTCACCACCAGGTAAGCGAGGGAACACTGAAGCTTTCTTT	CASSPPGKRGNTEAFF
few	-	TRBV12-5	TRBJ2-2	TGTGCTAGTGGTTTGTTTTTTGAGGGGGCCGGGGAGCTGTTTTTT	CASGLFFEGAGELFF
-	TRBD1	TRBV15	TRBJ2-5	TGTGCCACCAGCAGAGAGGACAGGGGGCGTGAGACCCAGTACTTC	CATSREDRGRETQYF
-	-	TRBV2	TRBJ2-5	TGTGCCAGCAGTGTAGACGCCCCAGAGACCCAGTACTTC	CASSVDAPETQYF
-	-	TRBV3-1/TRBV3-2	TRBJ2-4	TGTGCCAGCAGAGGAGGGGGCGCGTCCAAAAACATTCAGTACTTC	CASRGGGASKNIQYF
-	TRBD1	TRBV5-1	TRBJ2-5	TGCGCCAGCAGCTTGGTACAGGGGTTGGATGAGACCCAGTACTTC	CASSLVQGLDETQYF